A single sample gave rise to the 18 T cell receptor beta chains below, sequenced in a study of T cell responses to AZD1222 COVID-19 vaccine. The table came from immunoSEQ multiplex PCR; TCRdb's copy has only in-frame clones and leaves some out. The sample yields 110,000 or so clones, more than 75% seen once. Sequenced here: peripheral blood, sampled on day 0 of AZD1222 vaccination. The origin of the receptors is an adult in good health.

CDR3 sequence reads: CASSLGTGPHIDEQFF. In nucleotides, the CDR3 is TGTGCCAGCAGCTTAGGCACGGGTCCCCATATCGATGAGCAGTTCTTC. V gene TRBV11-3 combines with J gene TRBJ2-1, with no clear D. V lost 1 base and J 8 bases, leaving 18 bases between the germline ends. The CDR3 sequence is 16 residues long. Per the germline V gene, CDR1 is SGHNT and CDR2 is YENEEA.

V and J are TRBV7-3 and TRBJ2-1, with a weak D call TRBD2 (6 bases). CDR3 length equals 15 residues. With 2 bases removed from V and 5 bases from J, the gap between germline ends came to 13 bases. Germline loops: CDR1 SGHTA, CDR2 FQGTGA. The CDR3 DNA reads TGTGCCAGCAGCTTATCGTGGGAGGCGAACAATGAGCAGTTCTTC. Encoded protein: CASSLSWEANNEQFF.

The chain is built from TRBV27 and TRBJ1-3; no firm D call. Trimming stripped 3 bases from V and 0 bases from J, with 9 bases between. The germline CDR1 and CDR2 sequences are MNHEY and SMNVEV (reference sequence). The CDR3 loop spans 15 amino acids. The DNA of the CDR3 is TGTGCCAGCAGTTTGACTCCCAGCTCTGGAAACACCATATATTTT. Translation gives CASSLTPSSGNTIYF.

The chain combines TRBV7-6 with TRBJ2-7; D is unresolved. In germline, CDR1 is SGHVS, CDR2 FNYEAQ. Trimming shortened V by 1 base and J by 5 bases, and 9 bases separated the two germline ends. The CDR3 covers 13 residues. The CDR3: CASSLGLGDEQYF. CDR3 bases: TGTGCCAGCAGCTTAGGCCTGGGCGACGAGCAGTACTTC.

V usage is TRBV7-9 and J usage is TRBJ2-3; D is undetermined. V shed 5 bases and J shed 9 bases, with 15 bases lying between them. The CDR3 sequence is 13 residues long. The V gene's germline CDR1 is SEHNR and CDR2 FQNEAQ (reference sequence). CDR3 DNA: TGTGCCAGCAGCCCGCCCCCCGCATTAACGCAGTATTTT. Residues: CASSPPPALTQYF.

The chain links TRBV28 to TRBJ2-6; possibly TRBD1 for D (5 bases). CDR3 length: 15 residues. Trimming shortened V by 3 bases and J by 2 bases, and 8 bases separated the two germline ends. Per the germline V gene, CDR1 is MDHEN and CDR2 is SYDVKM. This CDR3 is CASSLTAAGANVLTF. The CDR3 DNA follows: TGTGCCAGCAGTTTGACAGCTGCTGGGGCCAACGTCCTGACTTTC.

The gene calls are TRBV2 and TRBJ1-1; D uncertain. V was cut by 7 bases and J by 4 bases, with 13 bases left in between. The CDR3 runs 13 residues. Germline CDR1 SNHLY, CDR2 FYNNEI. The CDR3 DNA reads TGTGCCAGCATAGGAGGGTTGGGCACTGAAGCTTTCTTT. Its protein product is CASIGGLGTEAFF.

The V call is TRBV15, the J call TRBJ2-7; D unclear. This CDR3 is 13 amino acids long. Trimming pared 0 bases from V and 3 bases from J, leaving 6 bases between. Germline CDR1 is LNHNV and CDR2 is YYDKDF (reference sequence). DNA for the CDR3: TGTGCCACCAGCAGAGAGCGCAACTACGAGCAGTACTTC. Translated, it gives CATSRERNYEQYF.

With respect to this clone: Germline is not matched at one junction end, which may reflect a read error. The chain is built from TRBV6-2 or TRBV6-3 and TRBJ2-7, with TRBD1 matching over 9 bases. Germline CDR1 MNHEY, CDR2 SVGEGT. The CDR3 covers 12 residues. The DNA of the CDR3 is TGTGCCAGCAGTTACTCTGGGGACAGGGAAGGCTTC. Encoded protein: CASSYSGDREGF.

The chain has TRBV7-3 and TRBJ2-7; TRBD1 agrees at 8 bases. The germline CDR1 and CDR2 sequences are SGHTA and FQGTGA. V lost 5 bases, J lost 6 bases, and 15 bases stayed unmatched. The CDR3 loop spans 16 amino acids. DNA for the CDR3: TGTGCCAGCAGCCCCCTCCCGTCGGACAGGGAAGTCGAGCAGTACTTC. Amino acids: CASSPLPSDREVEQYF.

As concerns this clone: A read error may produce the germline difference seen at one junction end. The rearrangement links TRBV6-5 to TRBJ2-2; D ambiguous. This CDR3 region has 12 residues. Germline CDR1 reads MNHEY; CDR2 reads SVGAGI. The CDR3, as DNA: TGTGCCAGCCGAGTGTACACTGGGGAGCTGTTTTTT. As protein: CASRVYTGELFF.

A single count supports this clone. The gene calls are TRBV5-1 and TRBJ1-1; 9 nucleotides match TRBD1. This CDR3 contains 17 residues. Trimming removed 1 base from V and 6 bases from J; junction bases left unmatched: 13. Germline V lookup: CDR1 SGHRS, CDR2 YFSETQ. The CDR3 region is CASSLITGGAGKAEAFF. The CDR3 DNA reads as TGCGCCAGCAGCTTGATTACAGGGGGCGCGGGAAAGGCTGAAGCTTTCTTT.

A few counts support this clone. The chain carries TRBV7-2 and TRBJ2-7; 8 bases line up with TRBD2. Trimming removed 1 base from V and 0 bases from J; junction bases left unmatched: 11. Germline V CDR1 and CDR2: SGHTA, FQGNSA. This CDR3 region has 18 residues. The CDR3 loop reads CASSLVTSGNTFSYEQYF. CDR3 sequence (DNA): TGTGCCAGCAGCTTAGTCACTAGCGGAAACACTTTCTCCTACGAGCAGTACTTC. The complete variable domain, with remaining parts taken from reference TRBV7-2 and TRBJ2-7, reads GAGVSQSPSNKVTEKGKDVELRCDPISGHTALYWYRQSLGQGLEFLIYFQGNSAPDKSGLPSDRFSAERTGGSVSTLTIQRTQQEDSAVYLCASSLVTSGNTFSYEQYFGPGTRLTVT.

V and J are TRBV7-9 and TRBJ2-7, with 13 bases lining up with TRBD2. CDR3 length: 17 amino acids. Germline V lookup: CDR1 SEHNR, CDR2 FQNEAQ (reference sequence). V lost 2 bases, J lost 4 bases, and 8 bases stayed unmatched. The CDR3 sequence is CASSLSFGLAGEYEQYF. The CDR3 DNA follows: TGTGCCAGCAGCTTAAGCTTTGGACTAGCGGGAGAGTACGAGCAGTACTTC.

J is TRBJ2-7 and V is TRBV7-9; 8 nucleotides match TRBD2. The CDR3 length is 19 residues. J gave up 5 bases and V 5 bases, and 23 bases lay outside the gene matches. CDR1 SEHNR and CDR2 FQNEAQ come from the germline V gene (reference sequence). As DNA, the CDR3 is TGTGCCAGCAGCAGGTCATCAGAACTAGCGGTTAGAATAGGGAACGAGCAGTACTTC. The encoded protein is CASSRSSELAVRIGNEQYF.

The chain combines TRBV6-5 with TRBJ2-2; D gene ambiguous. The germline V gene has CDR1 MNHEY and CDR2 SVGAGI. The V end lost 8 bases, the J end lost 1 base, and 8 bases lay between the germline ends. CDR3 length equals 13 residues. For the CDR3, the DNA is TGTGCCAGCTCGGCAATGAACACCGGGGAGCTGTTTTTT. Translation: CASSAMNTGELFF.

J is TRBJ2-7 and V is TRBV28, with D uncertain. The CDR3 is 10 amino acids. CDR1 MDHEN and CDR2 SYDVKM come from the germline V gene. Trimming left V 5 bases short and J 3 bases short, with 2 bases between. The CDR3 DNA reads as TGTGCCAGCAGTAACTACGAGCAGTACTTC. This codes for CASSNYEQYF. The full variable domain, with the rest looked up from reference TRBV28 and TRBJ2-7, is DVKVTQSSRYLVKRTGEKVFLECVQDMDHENMFWYRQDPGLGLRLIYFSYDVKMKEKGDIPEGYSVSREKKERFSLILESASTNQTSMYLCASSNYEQYFGPGTRLTVT.

The rearrangement joins TRBV2 to TRBJ1-5; D possibly corresponds to TRBD1 (6 bases). Germline V gene sequence: CDR1 SNHLY, CDR2 FYNNEI. Trimming removed 8 bases at V and 6 bases at J, with 14 bases between. The CDR3 is 13 residues long. Here the CDR3 DNA reads TGTGCCAGCGGGCCGGGGGGCCTTCAGCCCCAGCATTTT. Translating gives CASGPGGLQPQHF.